The 26 T cell receptor beta chains in this list originate from one sample, sequenced in a study of vaccination effects on CD4 cells after COVID-19. Assay used: immunoSEQ multiplex PCR; TCRdb lists only in-frame clones, some missing. The repertoire holds approximately 50,000 clones, with 75% to 80% as singletons. Before any sequencing was done, the ViraFEST assay used viral peptide pools to expand antigen-specific CD4+ T cells. The culture ran for nine to ten days, and then CD4+ T cells were isolated. Each vaccine recipient was nucleocapsid antibody negative and had no prior SARS-CoV-2 infection. No cognate antigen is known for these TCRs. The material sequenced was CD4+ T cells from PBMCs cultured with HCoV-OC43 spike peptides, taken before COVID-19 vaccination. Specified subset: HCoV-OC43 spike overlapping peptide pool stimulation. The source is a human donor who received a COVID-19 vaccine.

V gene TRBV5-4 combines with J gene TRBJ2-2; D is perhaps TRBD2 (6 bases). The CDR3 extends over 16 amino acids. Trimming removed 0 bases at V and 6 bases at J, with 15 bases between. The germline gives CDR1 SGHNT, CDR2 YYREEE (reference sequence). Here the CDR3 reads CASSLDRRGSSGELFF. CDR3 coding DNA: TGTGCCAGCAGCTTGGATCGGCGGGGATCTTCCGGGGAGCTGTTTTTT.

The V and J genes are TRBV2 and TRBJ1-2, with 8 nucleotides matching TRBD1. CDR1 is SNHLY, CDR2 FYNNEI, per germline. V gave up 1 base and J gave up 8 bases; unmatched junction bases: 12. The CDR3 loop spans 16 amino acids. CDR3 sequence reads: CASSEDQTGAARGYTF. For the CDR3, the DNA is TGTGCCAGCAGTGAAGATCAGACAGGGGCCGCCCGCGGCTACACCTTC.

The chain employs TRBV12-2 and TRBJ2-1; the table's D call, TRBD2, has no DNA check behind it. TRBV12-2 counts as a pseudogene. The length of the CDR3 is 16 residues. The chain's CDR3 is CASRLRGLAGGNEQFF. The CDR3 coding sequence is TGTGCAAGTCGCTTAAGGGGACTAGCGGGGGGCAATGAGCAGTTCTTC.

The chain combines TRBV18 with TRBJ2-1; 13 nucleotides line up with TRBD2. Germline V gives CDR1 KGHSH, CDR2 LQKENI. CDR3 size: 16 residues. With V trimmed by 1 base and J by 7 bases, 4 bases remained unmatched. CDR3 bases: TGTGCCAGCTCACCACTCACGACTAGCGGGAGGAATGAGCAGTTCTTC. As protein: CASSPLTTSGRNEQFF.

The chain combines TRBV5-1 with TRBJ1-2; no definite D call. V was shortened by 4 bases and J by 2 bases, with 9 bases between the two germline ends. The germline CDR1 and CDR2 sequences are SGHRS and YFSETQ. This CDR3 is 13 amino acids long. The CDR3 region is CASSPDVNYGYTF. CDR3 coding DNA: TGCGCCAGCAGCCCGGACGTGAACTATGGCTACACCTTC.

This rearrangement joins TRBV7-3 to TRBJ2-2; D perhaps matches TRBD1 (5 bases). Trimming pared 4 bases from V and 5 bases from J, leaving 11 bases between. Germline V gives CDR1 SGHTA, CDR2 FQGTGA. This CDR3 has 14 amino acids. CDR3 nucleotide sequence: TGTGCCAGCAGCTACGGCAGGGATACCGGGGAGCTGTTTTTT. Translation gives CASSYGRDTGELFF.

The chain has TRBV7-3 and TRBJ1-1; D unclear. This CDR3 spans 14 amino acids. Germline lookup yields CDR1 SGHTA and CDR2 FQGTGA. V was shortened by 4 bases and J by 1 base, with 10 bases between the two germline ends. CDR3 coding DNA: TGTGCCAGCAGCTCAAGGGTCGGGAACACTGAAGCTTTCTTT. As protein: CASSSRVGNTEAFF. Variable domain in full (rest from reference TRBV7-3 and TRBJ1-1): GAGVSQTPSNKVTEKGKYVELRCDPISGHTALYWYRQSLGQGPEFLIYFQGTGAADDSGLPNDRFFAVRPEGSVSTLKIQRTERGDSAVYLCASSSRVGNTEAFFGQGTRLTVV.

This clone showed up just a few times. Distinct nucleotide sequences in the sample also encode this CDR3. The genes are TRBV9 and TRBJ1-2; D unclear. The CDR3 totals 13 residues. V lost 0 bases and J 2 bases, leaving 5 bases between the germline ends. The germline CDR1 and CDR2 sequences are SGDLS and YYNGEE. CDR3 bases: TGTGCCAGCAGCGTAGACAGAAACTATGGCTACACCTTC. This gives the protein CASSVDRNYGYTF.

This clone was observed a few times. The chain recombines TRBV3-1 (or the pseudogene TRBV3-2) with TRBJ1-1; tentative D call: TRBD1 (5 bases). The ends were cut back, 6 bases at V and 0 bases at J, with 11 bases in the middle. CDR1 is LGHDT, CDR2 YNNKEL, per germline (reference sequence). The CDR3 totals 14 residues. The CDR3 DNA reads TGTGCCAGCAGGGATGACAGCCTGAACACTGAAGCTTTCTTT. Translated, it gives CASRDDSLNTEAFF.

The chain carries TRBV19 and TRBJ1-4, with D possibly matching TRBD1 (5 bases). Germline CDR1 reads LNHDA; CDR2 reads SQIVND (reference sequence). V was trimmed by 6 bases and J by 5 bases, leaving 13 bases between them. This CDR3 is 14 amino acids long. CDR3 DNA: TGTGCCAGTAGGACCGGGACGGTGAATGAAAAACTGTTTTTT. It yields the protein CASRTGTVNEKLFF.

The V gene is TRBV5-1, the J gene TRBJ2-3; the D is unclear. Trimming cost V 0 bases and J 3 bases, with 5 bases left between them. CDR3 length: 13 amino acids. Germline V CDR1 and CDR2: SGHRS, YFSETQ. In nucleotides, the CDR3 is TGCGCCAGCAGCTTGGACGGGACAGATACGCAGTATTTT. Translation gives CASSLDGTDTQYF.

The V and J genes are TRBV7-3 and TRBJ2-5; TRBD1 matches 10 bases. Germline CDR1 is SGHTA and CDR2 is FQGTGA. CDR3 length equals 14 residues. Trimming removed 5 bases from V and 4 bases from J; junction bases left unmatched: 4. The CDR3 nucleotides read TGTGCCAGCAGCGCTAGGACAGGGGGAGAGACCCAGTACTTC. The encoded protein is CASSARTGGETQYF.

The table lists this clone with a few counts. This chain connects TRBV28 to TRBJ1-2; D is possibly TRBD1 (5 bases). The CDR3 contains 13 residues. The germline V and J ends were trimmed by 2 bases and 7 bases, with 11 bases remaining between them. Germline V lookup: CDR1 MDHEN, CDR2 SYDVKM. The CDR3 reads CASSLGGRAGYTF. Written as DNA, the CDR3 is TGTGCCAGCAGTTTAGGTGGCAGGGCTGGCTACACCTTC.

This rearrangement joins TRBV9 to TRBJ1-5; perhaps TRBD1 as D (5 bases). Germline CDR1 SGDLS, CDR2 YYNGEE. The V end was cut by 0 bases, the J end by 5 bases, with 9 bases between. CDR3 length: 14 amino acids. The CDR3 DNA is TGTGCCAGCAGCGTAGGGTCAGGGTATCAGCCCCAGCATTTT. This gives the protein CASSVGSGYQPQHF.

This chain connects TRBV5-4 to TRBJ1-6; TRBD1 matches at 7 bases. Germline trimming cut 2 bases from V and 10 bases from J; bases unmatched to any gene: 9. From germline, CDR1 is SGHNT and CDR2 YYREEE (reference sequence). The CDR3 sequence is 15 residues long. The CDR3 here is CASSLGTASNSPLHF. The CDR3 DNA sequence: TGTGCCAGCAGCTTAGGGACAGCCTCTAACTCACCCCTCCACTTT.

In its sample, this clone was seen a few times. This chain uses TRBV5-1 with TRBJ1-1; a possible D gene is TRBD1 (5 bases). V lost 2 bases and J lost 3, with 11 bases in between. CDR1 and CDR2 from the germline V gene are SGHRS and YFSETQ. The CDR3 has 14 amino acids. The CDR3, as DNA: TGCGCCAGCAGCTTCGCCGGGGCTGACACTGAAGCTTTCTTT. It specifies CASSFAGADTEAFF.

V and J are TRBV19 and TRBJ1-5; TRBD1 might be the D (6 bases). CDR1 and CDR2 (germline): LNHDA, SQIVND (reference sequence). V dropped 7 bases and J dropped 2 bases, with 24 bases sitting between them. CDR3 length: 18 residues. This chain's CDR3 is CASISAVRGQHRNQPQHF. CDR3 coding DNA: TGTGCCAGTATTTCGGCCGTTAGGGGACAACACCGCAATCAGCCCCAGCATTTT.

The chain links TRBV4-1 to TRBJ1-4, with D unclear. The V and J ends lost 0 bases and 0 bases respectively, with 8 bases between them. The germline gives CDR1 MGHRA, CDR2 YSYEKL. This CDR3 contains 16 residues. The DNA for the CDR3 is TGCGCCAGCAGCCAAGAACCCAGATCAACTAATGAAAAACTGTTTTTT. This gives the protein CASSQEPRSTNEKLFF.

CDR3 region: CASSLTGTGGETQYF. CDR3 DNA: TGCGCCAGCAGCTTAACCGGGACAGGGGGAGAGACCCAGTACTTC. The rearrangement links TRBV5-1 to TRBJ2-5; 11 bases are shared with TRBD1. J lost 4 bases, V lost 2 bases, and 4 bases had no gene match. Germline CDR1 reads SGHRS; CDR2 reads YFSETQ. The CDR3 runs to 15 residues.

The chain joins TRBV5-1 to TRBJ2-5; TRBD2 agrees at 11 bases. Trimming removed 4 bases from V and 8 bases from J; junction bases left unmatched: 19. The CDR3 is 18 residues long. Germline V lookup: CDR1 SGHRS, CDR2 YFSETQ. The chain's CDR3 is CASSGASGGFKSTETQYF. The DNA for the CDR3 is TGCGCCAGCAGCGGAGCTAGCGGGGGGTTTAAGTCAACCGAAACCCAGTACTTC. Complete variable domain (other parts from reference TRBV5-1 and TRBJ2-5): KAGVTQTPRYLIKTRGQQVTLSCSPISGHRSVSWYQQTPGQGLQFLFEYFSETQRNKGNFPGRFSGRQFSNSRSEMNVSTLELGDSALYLCASSGASGGFKSTETQYFGPGTRLLVL.

The rearrangement links TRBV7-7 to TRBJ2-3; TRBD2 matches 7 bases. The junction had 0 bases not matched to a gene; V was cut back by 1 base and J by 5 bases. CDR1 is SSHAT and CDR2 is FNYEAQ in the germline V gene (reference sequence). This CDR3 is built from 13 residues. The CDR3 loop is CASSLERGDTQYF. The CDR3 DNA sequence: TGTGCCAGCAGCTTAGAGCGGGGAGATACGCAGTATTTT.

This chain links TRBV6-1 with TRBJ1-5; no clear D. Germline CDR1 is MNHNS and CDR2 is SASEGT. V lost 1 base to trimming and J lost 7 bases, with 11 bases between them. There are 14 residues in the CDR3. The CDR3 DNA follows: TGTGCCAGCAGTGAAGGGCGGGTCGGGCAGCCCCAGCATTTT. It specifies CASSEGRVGQPQHF.

The chain employs TRBV2 and TRBJ2-2; TRBD2 aligns across 7 bases. Germline V gives CDR1 SNHLY, CDR2 FYNNEI. The trim removed 4 bases at V and 1 base at J, leaving 6 bases unmatched. This CDR3 has 16 residues. CDR3 loop: CASSVERDWNTGELFF. The CDR3 DNA reads TGTGCCAGCAGTGTGGAGCGGGATTGGAACACCGGGGAGCTGTTTTTT.

The CDR3 loop is CASTGRWLDTQYF. The CDR3 nucleotides read TGTGCCAGTACGGGGCGGTGGCTGGATACGCAGTATTTT. The J gene is TRBJ2-3, the V gene TRBV19; tentatively, D is TRBD1 or TRBD2 (5 bases each). This CDR3 has 13 amino acids. V was clipped by 7 bases and J by 6 bases, with 14 bases between them. Per the germline V gene, CDR1 is LNHDA and CDR2 is SQIVND (reference sequence).

The J gene is TRBJ1-2, the V gene TRBV10-3; D gene uncertain. CDR1 and CDR2 (germline): ENHRY, SYGVKD. The V end lost 10 bases, the J end lost 3 bases, and 12 bases lay between the germline ends. This CDR3 comprises 12 residues. The CDR3 bases are TGTGCCACCCGAGCGGTCGACTATGGCTACACCTTC. It yields the protein CATRAVDYGYTF.

The genes are TRBV4-1 and TRBJ1-6; no clear D gene. Germline V gene data show CDR1 as MGHRA and CDR2 as YSYEKL. The CDR3 totals 16 residues. Deletions cut 3 bases from V and 3 bases from J, with 12 bases between. In nucleotides, the CDR3 is TGCGCCAGCAGCCACCAGCGGCGGTACTATAATTCACCCCTCCACTTT. This gives the protein CASSHQRRYYNSPLHF.